The 25 T cell receptor beta chains below come from one sample, sequenced in a study of vaccination and CD4 T cells after COVID-19. With the Oncomine TCR Beta short-read assay, DNA from cultured CD4+ T cells was sequenced. TCRdb ran MiXCR on the PCR reads and lists one entry per CDR3 protein. The sample holds 14,000 or so distinct CDR3 sequences, approximately 25% seen once. These TCRs' antigens remain unknown. Treatment of the sample: roughly ten-day PBMC culture with coronavirus spike peptide pools or control peptides (ViraFEST assay). This material consisted of CD4+ T cells from blood, cultured in vitro, taken after SARS-CoV-2 vaccination. The origin of the receptors is a human donor who had recovered from COVID-19.

The rearrangement uses TRBV27 and TRBJ2-1; 12 nucleotides line up with TRBD2. V shed 7 bases, J shed 6 bases, and the junction held 10 bases outside the gene matches. CDR1 and CDR2 from the germline V gene are MNHEY and SMNVEV (reference sequence). This CDR3 is 16 amino acids long. The CDR3 loop is CASTPRGLAGRNEQFF. In DNA form, the CDR3 reads TGTGCCAGCACTCCTAGGGGACTAGCGGGCCGCAATGAGCAGTTCTTC.

This clonotype is labeled medium-sized. V is TRBV20-1 and J is TRBJ1-5; tentatively, D is TRBD1 (5 bases). V lost 0 bases, J lost 5 bases, and 11 bases lay in between. The CDR3 consists of 14 residues. The V gene's germline CDR1 is DFQATT and CDR2 SNEGSKA (reference sequence). The CDR3 is CSARDGRGYQPQHF. CDR3 in DNA: TGCAGTGCTAGAGATGGTAGGGGATATCAGCCCCAGCATTTT.

The table lists this clonotype with a few counts. The chain employs TRBV20-1 and TRBJ2-1, with 7 bases that match TRBD1. This CDR3 has 15 amino acids. The V segment lost 0 bases and the J segment 0 bases; nucleotides outside the gene matches: 2. From germline, CDR1 is DFQATT and CDR2 SNEGSKA (reference sequence). The CDR3 loop reads CSARDPGGSYNEQFF. The CDR3, as DNA: TGCAGTGCTAGAGATCCAGGGGGCTCCTACAATGAGCAGTTCTTC.

This clonotype showed up just a few times. This chain connects TRBV5-4 to TRBJ2-1; D is ambiguous. V shed 0 bases and J shed 2 bases, with 3 bases lying between them. The V gene's germline CDR1 is SGHNT and CDR2 YYREEE (reference sequence). CDR3 length: 13 amino acids. CDR3 loop: CASSLVPYNEQFF. CDR3 nucleotide sequence: TGTGCCAGCAGCTTGGTACCCTACAATGAGCAGTTCTTC.

This chain links TRBV6-1 with TRBJ2-3; no definite D call. This CDR3 has 13 residues. Germline lookup yields CDR1 MNHNS and CDR2 SASEGT. V lost 6 bases to trimming and J lost 5 bases, with 12 bases between them. CDR3 region: CASRLGPKDTQYF. The CDR3 nucleotides read TGTGCCAGCAGACTCGGCCCCAAAGATACGCAGTATTTT.

The V gene is TRBV7-8, the J gene TRBJ2-7, with TRBD2 matching 9 bases. Trimming cost V 1 base and J 7 bases; bases outside gene matches: 8. Germline loops: CDR1 SGHVS, CDR2 FQNEAQ. The CDR3 covers 15 residues. CDR3 sequence reads: CASSLGGSGGLEQYF. DNA of the CDR3: TGTGCCAGCAGCTTAGGGGGTAGCGGGGGCCTTGAGCAGTACTTC.

The rearrangement links TRBV28 to TRBJ1-5, with 9 positions matching TRBD1. The germline CDR1 and CDR2 sequences are MDHEN and SYDVKM. After removal of 6 bases from V and 6 bases from J, the junction contained 9 bases not matched to a gene. The CDR3 has 15 residues. This CDR3 is CASRVEQGAGQPQHF. The CDR3 region has the DNA TGTGCCAGCAGGGTCGAACAGGGGGCCGGTCAGCCCCAGCATTTT. The full variable domain, its missing parts supplied by reference TRBV28 and TRBJ1-5, is DVKVTQSSRYLVKRTGEKVFLECVQDMDHENMFWYRQDPGLGLRLIYFSYDVKMKEKGDIPEGYSVSREKKERFSLILESASTNQTSMYLCASRVEQGAGQPQHFGDGTRLSIL.

A note on this clonotype: Its ends do not fully match the called genes, so a read error is possible. V is TRBV14 and J is TRBJ1-1; 7 bases match TRBD1. Germline CDR1 is SGHDN and CDR2 is FVKESK. The CDR3 is 14 residues long. CDR3 sequence reads: CASTQMTGSTEAFF. The CDR3 DNA sequence: TGTGCCAGCACCCAAATGACAGGGTCCACTGAAGCTTTCTTT. The full variable domain, in which reference TRBV14 and TRBJ1-1 provide the parts outside the CDR3, is EAGVTQFPSHSVIEKGQTVTLRCDPISGHDNLYWYRRVMGKEIKFLLHFVKESKQDESGMPNNRFLAERTGGTYSTLKVQPAELEDSGVYFCASTQMTGSTEAFFGQGTRLTVV.

The chain has TRBV7-9 and TRBJ2-7; D not resolved. The V gene lost 0 bases and the J gene lost 1 base, with 10 bases spanning the gap. This CDR3 spans 15 amino acids. Germline CDR1 and CDR2: SEHNR and FQNEAQ (reference sequence). DNA of the CDR3: TGTGCCAGCAGCTTAGCAGGGATGGTATCCTACGAGCAGTACTTC. Protein sequence: CASSLAGMVSYEQYF. The whole variable domain, remainder taken from reference TRBV7-9 and TRBJ2-7, is DTGVSQNPRHKITKRGQNVTFRCDPISEHNRLYWYRQTLGQGPEFLTYFQNEAQLEKSRLLSDRFSAERPKGSFSTLEIQRTEQGDSAMYLCASSLAGMVSYEQYFGPGTRLTVT.

The gene calls are TRBV29-1 and TRBJ2-1; 10 nucleotides line up with TRBD2. The CDR3 sequence is 15 residues long. V shed 6 bases, J shed 0 bases, and the junction held 5 bases outside the gene matches. Germline CDR1 is SQVTM and CDR2 is ANQGSEA. CDR3: CSVGSGGSSYNEQFF. The CDR3 DNA is TGCAGCGTGGGTAGCGGGGGGAGCTCCTACAATGAGCAGTTCTTC.

This clonotype was recorded only once. V usage is TRBV28 and J usage is TRBJ2-7; 8 nucleotides align to TRBD1. The germline gives CDR1 MDHEN, CDR2 SYDVKM. J lost 6 bases, V lost 2 bases, and 9 bases had no gene match. The CDR3 covers 15 residues. This CDR3 is CASSLGVQGDPEQYF. The CDR3 coding sequence is TGTGCCAGCAGTTTAGGGGTACAGGGGGATCCCGAGCAGTACTTC.

V and J are TRBV7-9 and TRBJ2-2; tentative D call: TRBD1 (6 bases). This CDR3 is built from 17 residues. Germline V lookup: CDR1 SEHNR, CDR2 FQNEAQ (reference sequence). V was trimmed by 5 bases and J by 6 bases, leaving 22 bases between them. The CDR3 region is CASSQSRQGSISGELFF. The CDR3 nucleotides read TGTGCCAGCAGCCAATCGCGGCAGGGGAGTATTTCCGGGGAGCTGTTTTTT.

As DNA, the CDR3 is TGTGCCTCCCACCCGCGGGGCACCACAGATACGCAGTATTTT. As protein: CASHPRGTTDTQYF. The chain links TRBV12-3 or TRBV12-4 to TRBJ2-3; perhaps TRBD2 as D (6 bases). The CDR3 consists of 14 residues. V dropped 11 bases and J dropped 2 bases, with 17 bases sitting between them.

The sample holds a few counts of this clonotype. The chain is built from TRBV19 and TRBJ2-3; D is uncertain. V lost 4 bases and J 2 bases, leaving 7 bases between the germline ends. The CDR3 extends over 13 amino acids. CDR1 and CDR2 (germline): LNHDA, SQIVND (reference sequence). This CDR3 is CASSKPVTDTQYF. The DNA of the CDR3 is TGTGCCAGTAGTAAACCCGTCACAGATACGCAGTATTTT.

This clonotype is termed medium-sized. This chain joins TRBV27 and TRBJ1-6; D unclear. The V end was cut by 6 bases, the J end by 0 bases, with 12 bases between. The CDR3 extends over 16 amino acids. Germline lookup yields CDR1 MNHEY and CDR2 SMNVEV (reference sequence). CDR3 loop: CASSRMPSSYNSPLHF. The CDR3 nucleotides are TGTGCCAGCAGCAGGATGCCGAGCTCCTATAATTCACCCCTCCACTTT.

This clonotype occurred a few times. The chain combines TRBV28 with TRBJ1-5, with unresolved D. The CDR3 is 13 amino acids. Trimming cost V 6 bases and J 0 bases, with 6 bases left between them. The germline V gene has CDR1 MDHEN and CDR2 SYDVKM. The CDR3 loop reads CASSLNSNQPQHF. DNA of the CDR3: TGTGCCAGCAGCCTCAATAGCAATCAGCCCCAGCATTTT.

This chain uses TRBV12-3 or TRBV12-4 with TRBJ2-4, with TRBD2 as a possible D gene (6 bases). Trimming removed 5 bases at V and 5 bases at J, with 10 bases between. The CDR3 sequence is 13 residues long. The CDR3 here is CASSLSGQNIQYF. In DNA form, the CDR3 reads TGTGCCAGCAGTCTTAGCGGTCAAAACATTCAGTACTTC.

This clonotype was counted only a few times. This chain links TRBV7-2 with TRBJ1-6; D remains unclear. The germline gives CDR1 SGHTA, CDR2 FQGNSA. CDR3 length: 15 residues. Trimming left V 6 bases short and J 9 bases short, with 18 bases between. CDR3 protein: CASRTLPSEGSPLHF. The CDR3 DNA sequence: TGTGCCAGCAGGACGCTTCCGTCAGAAGGTTCACCCCTCCACTTT.

This chain connects TRBV6-2 or TRBV6-3 to TRBJ2-7, with a tentative D call TRBD2 (6 bases). The CDR3 is made up of 17 amino acids. The V end lost 6 bases, the J end lost 0 bases, and 21 bases lay between the germline ends. Per the germline V gene, CDR1 is MNHEY and CDR2 is SVGEGT. CDR3 sequence (DNA): TGTGCCAGCAGCCCTCCATTCCGACTAGAGAGCTCCTACGAGCAGTACTTC. It translates to CASSPPFRLESSYEQYF.

This clonotype was found a few times. The chain has TRBV20-1 and TRBJ1-1, with a weak D call TRBD1 (5 bases). The CDR3 sequence is 16 residues long. The V gene lost 2 bases and the J gene lost 6 bases, with 22 bases spanning the gap. In germline, CDR1 is DFQATT, CDR2 SNEGSKA (reference sequence). CDR3 residues: CSARPSVGGLGAEAFF. CDR3 in DNA: TGCAGTGCTAGACCGTCGGTCGGGGGTTTGGGCGCTGAAGCTTTCTTT.

This clonotype was observed a few times. The rearrangement joins TRBV10-3 to TRBJ2-7; TRBD2 matches 13 bases. Germline V gives CDR1 ENHRY, CDR2 SYGVKD. V shed 3 bases, J shed 7 bases, and the junction held 12 bases outside the gene matches. The length of the CDR3 is 17 residues. The CDR3 protein is CAISDLQTSGRPGEQYF. CDR3 DNA sequence: TGTGCCATCAGTGATCTCCAGACTAGCGGGAGGCCGGGAGAGCAGTACTTC.

The J gene is TRBJ1-4, the V gene TRBV7-9, with TRBD1 matching over 7 bases. The CDR3 sequence is 14 residues long. J was trimmed by 8 bases and V by 5 bases; bases with no gene match: 8. The germline V gene encodes CDR1 SEHNR and CDR2 FQNEAQ (reference sequence). As DNA, the CDR3 is TGTGCCAGCAGCACAGACAGGGAGGACGAAAAACTGTTTTTT. Amino acids: CASSTDREDEKLFF.

This clonotype showed up just a few times. The V gene is TRBV10-3, the J gene TRBJ2-5; 10 bases are a match to TRBD1. V dropped 2 bases and J dropped 7; count of bases not matched to a gene: 1. This CDR3 has 13 residues. CDR1 ENHRY and CDR2 SYGVKD come from the germline V gene. The CDR3 spells CAISEGQGGTQYF. The CDR3 nucleotides read TGTGCCATCAGTGAGGGACAGGGGGGGACCCAGTACTTC.

This clonotype has only a few counts. The rearrangement links TRBV24-1 to TRBJ2-1, with 9 bases that match TRBD1. Germline CDR1 and CDR2: KGHDR and SFDVKD. The length of the CDR3 is 20 residues. V gave up 3 bases and J gave up 4 bases; unmatched junction bases: 18. The CDR3 DNA reads as TGTGCCACCAGTGATCCCCGCCCGACAAAGACAGGGGGGATGTACAATGAGCAGTTCTTC. As protein: CATSDPRPTKTGGMYNEQFF.

For this clonotype: One end of the junction fails to match germline, which may point to a read error. This chain joins TRBV5-5 and TRBJ2-7; 8 nucleotides match TRBD1. This CDR3 region has 15 residues. Germline V gene lookup returns CDR1 SGHKS and CDR2 YYEKEE (reference sequence). CDR3 sequence: CASSLAGQGAYEQYF. DNA of the CDR3: TGTGCCAGCAGCTTGGCCGGGCAGGGGGCGTACGAGCAGTATTTC.